This T cell receptor beta chain appears in the sequencing data of a study of control samples from healthy donors and cancer patients (dated by TCRdb to the early 2020s). Library creation used the immunoSEQ multiplex PCR assay. In its TCRdb copy, this immuneACCESS table keeps in-frame sequences only and misses some clones. Where compared with another copy, unresolved V genes explain less than half of these, and the others have no known cause. Recorded for this sample are 90,000 to 110,000 clones; approximately 90% of them occurred a single time. Of the sample, under 20% falls within the top ten clones. V gives up 2 bases and J gives up 4 bases, and the segment between their germline ends measures 14 bases. The germline V gene provides CDR1 MNHNS and CDR2 SASEGT. Measured from the cysteine to the phenylalanine, the CDR3 is 15 residues long. This entry keeps only the CDR3 DNA: 45 bases, framed from base 1.

Points on this clone: Its target antigen remains unknown. No base-level quality is on record; no much larger clone is a single base apart.

The sample comprised blood. The chain is made from TRBV6-1 and TRBJ1-2, with no reliable assignment of the D segment. This receptor was identified in a woman aged 45-65 years in good health. The CDR3 region: CASSEPDRRFYGYTF. The DNA sequence reads TGTGCCAGCAGTGAACCCGACCGACGATTCTATGGCTACACCTTC.